The sequence of this TCR beta chain was determined in a study of immune heterogeneity within non-small cell lung tumors. Looking at the study overall: In total, the tumors were 4 squamous cell carcinomas, roughly ten non-squamous carcinomas and 1 not otherwise specified. Whole-study results and caveats: Between one patient and another, high-frequency T-cell receptor beta clonotypes were largely distinct.

This clonotype is categorized as medium-sized. Its matching antigen is unknown. The CDR3 has 17 residues. Trimming took 4 bases from V and 3 from J, leaving 19 bases between them. Amplification of TCR beta CDR3 was performed by multiplex PCR with 32 V and 13 J primers. TCRdb reanalysed the multiplex PCR reads using MiXCR and keeps one entry per CDR3 protein. Of some 4,400 distinct CDR3 sequences in the sample, about 40% were seen once. As template, the study used bulk tumor genomic DNA at roughly 600 ng per sample. Several biopsies were spaced far apart within each primary tumor and obtained as surgery took place. These patients got curative surgery after being newly diagnosed with untreated non-small cell lung cancer. Sample donors consisted of newly diagnosed non-small cell lung cancer patients who were undergoing surgery with curative intent.

Sequencing input: lung tumor tissue. This clonotype was sampled from a woman aged 45-60 years with non-small cell lung cancer. The rearrangement joins TRBV12-3 or TRBV12-4 to TRBJ1-5; a weak D match, TRBD1 (5 bases). This chain's CDR3 is CASSSASGSGDNQPQHF. CDR3 nucleotide sequence: TGTGCCAGCAGTTCCGCGTCGGGGTCGGGGGACAATCAGCCCCAGCATTTT.